Presented here are 27 T cell receptor beta chains from one specimen sequenced in a study of T-cell memory formation after mild COVID-19. TCRdb processed the 5' RACE reads anew with MiXCR; each CDR3 protein has one entry. The sample yields fewer than 200,000 distinct CDR3 sequences, under 20% seen once. Sample: PBMCs or a T cell subset sorted from them (not recorded which). All receptors come from a man aged 18 to 29 who had mild COVID-19 (a few samples of this study predate the infection). Cell type and time point are not known.

V usage is TRBV6-5 and J usage is TRBJ1-2, with D possibly TRBD1 on 5 matching bases. Germline-derived CDR1 and CDR2 are MNHEY and SVGAGI. This CDR3 region has 14 residues. With 0 bases removed from V and 8 bases from J, the gap between germline ends came to 13 bases. The CDR3 loop reads CASSYSGGINGYTF. The CDR3 bases are TGTGCCAGCAGTTACTCGGGGGGAATCAACGGCTACACCTTC.

The rearrangement uses TRBV7-2 and TRBJ1-4, with D unclear. The V gene lost 1 base and the J gene lost 8 bases, with 14 bases spanning the gap. The CDR3 extends over 15 amino acids. Germline V lookup: CDR1 SGHTA, CDR2 FQGNSA. CDR3 loop: CASSLVVSAEEKLFF. CDR3 DNA sequence: TGTGCCAGCAGCTTAGTTGTATCCGCGGAGGAAAAACTGTTTTTT.

The sample holds a few counts of this clonotype. J is TRBJ2-5 and V is TRBV12-3 or TRBV12-4; D may be TRBD2 (5 bases). The CDR3 spans 15 residues. The V and J ends lost 3 bases and 5 bases respectively, with 16 bases between them. The CDR3 region has the DNA TGTGCCAGCAGTTTCGGGAACCAGAGAGGGGAGACCCAGTACTTC. The encoded protein is CASSFGNQRGETQYF.

This clonotype was seen a few times. The chain employs TRBV10-3 and TRBJ2-7, with 8 bases lining up with TRBD1. The junction had 6 bases not matched to a gene; V was cut back by 3 bases and J by 2 bases. This CDR3 has 15 residues. In germline, CDR1 is ENHRY, CDR2 SYGVKD. The CDR3 nucleotides are TGTGCCATCAGTGAAACCCAGGACAGGGCCTACGAGCAGTACTTC. Translating gives CAISETQDRAYEQYF.

This clonotype showed up just a few times. CDR3 amino acids: CASSVPSGGLTQYF. The CDR3 coding sequence is TGTGCCAGCAGTGTCCCTAGCGGGGGGTTAACGCAGTATTTT. This sequence joins TRBV2 and TRBJ2-3, with 11 bases matching TRBD2. The V gene end was trimmed by 4 bases and the J gene end by 9 bases; junction bases not matched to a gene: 6. Per germline, CDR1 SNHLY and CDR2 FYNNEI. The CDR3 consists of 14 residues.

The chain joins TRBV20-1 to TRBJ2-1; D is undetermined. The CDR3 is 13 amino acids. In germline, CDR1 is DFQATT, CDR2 SNEGSKA (reference sequence). V was pared by 4 bases and J by 0 bases, with 7 bases between. CDR3 residues: CSATWFSYNEQFF. The CDR3 DNA sequence: TGCAGTGCTACCTGGTTCTCCTACAATGAGCAGTTCTTC.

J is TRBJ1-3 and V is TRBV3-1; D remains ambiguous. CDR3 length: 17 residues. Germline V CDR1 and CDR2: LGHDT, YNNKEL (reference sequence). Trimming pared 3 bases from V and 0 bases from J, leaving 15 bases between. CDR3 sequence reads: CASSQRVLLLSGNTIYF. Written as DNA, the CDR3 is TGTGCCAGCAGCCAGCGGGTCCTTCTCCTCTCTGGAAACACCATATATTTT. The complete variable domain, with remaining parts taken from reference TRBV3-1 and TRBJ1-3, reads DTAVSQTPKYLVTQMGNDKSIKCEQNLGHDTMYWYKQDSKKFLKIMFSYNNKELIINETVPNRFSPKSPDKAHLNLHINSLELGDSAVYFCASSQRVLLLSGNTIYFGEGSWLTVV.

The chain is built from TRBV12-3 or TRBV12-4 and TRBJ2-1; weak D call: TRBD1 (6 bases). The CDR3 has 14 residues. V lost 6 bases and J lost 6, with 15 bases in between. CDR3 residues: CASRKVARGNEQFF. CDR3 DNA sequence: TGTGCCAGCAGGAAGGTAGCCAGGGGCAATGAGCAGTTCTTC.

The J gene is TRBJ1-5, the V gene TRBV20-1; tentative D call: TRBD1 (5 bases). Trimming took off 1 base at V and 2 bases at J, with 9 bases between the two ends. The CDR3 contains 14 residues. Germline CDR1 is DFQATT and CDR2 is SNEGSKA (reference sequence). The chain's CDR3 is CSARVPGRNQPQHF. CDR3 in DNA: TGCAGTGCTAGAGTGCCAGGGCGCAATCAGCCCCAGCATTTT.

This clonotype has a handful of counts. This rearrangement joins TRBV6-6 to TRBJ2-2; a possible D gene is TRBD1 (5 bases). Deletions cut 6 bases from V and 6 bases from J, with 14 bases between. In germline, CDR1 is MNHNY, CDR2 SVGAGI (reference sequence). This CDR3 has 14 residues. CDR3 in amino acids: CASSPMVRAGELFF. The CDR3 DNA follows: TGTGCCAGCAGCCCCATGGTCAGGGCCGGGGAGCTGTTTTTT.

Only one count was recorded for this clonotype. The chain recombines TRBV3-1 with TRBJ1-1, with D hard to call. V lost 1 base and J lost 6, with 6 bases in between. The CDR3 totals 12 residues. Looked up from germline, CDR1 is LGHDT and CDR2 is YNNKEL (reference sequence). CDR3 sequence reads: CASSQGPAEAFF. In nucleotides, the CDR3 is TGTGCCAGCAGCCAAGGCCCCGCTGAAGCTTTCTTT.

This rearrangement joins TRBV29-1 to TRBJ1-1, with D unclear. The V end was cut by 2 bases, the J end by 5 bases, with 12 bases between. The CDR3 loop spans 13 amino acids. Germline V gene lookup returns CDR1 SQVTM and CDR2 ANQGSEA. CDR3 sequence reads: CSVESSLGTEAFF. Written as DNA, the CDR3 is TGCAGCGTTGAATCATCCCTTGGGACTGAAGCTTTCTTT. The full variable domain, in which reference TRBV29-1 and TRBJ1-1 provide the parts outside the CDR3, is SAVISQKPSRDICQRGTSLTIQCQVDSQVTMMFWYRQQPGQSLTLIATANQGSEATYESGFVIDKFPISRPNLTFSTLTVSNMSPEDSSIYLCSVESSLGTEAFFGQGTRLTVV.

The chain recombines TRBV5-5 with TRBJ2-1; D not certain. The CDR3 covers 15 residues. Germline lookup yields CDR1 SGHKS and CDR2 YYEKEE (reference sequence). The V and J ends lost 4 bases and 3 bases respectively, with 14 bases between them. Written as DNA, the CDR3 is TGTGCCAGCAGCGTACGTCATAGGGACTACAATGAGCAGTTCTTC. Translating gives CASSVRHRDYNEQFF.

The CDR3 loop is CASSFNGPNTGELFF. DNA for the CDR3: TGTGCCAGCAGTTTTAACGGTCCGAACACCGGGGAGCTGTTTTTT. This sequence joins TRBV27 and TRBJ2-2, with unresolved D. The CDR3 contains 15 residues. Germline lookup yields CDR1 MNHEY and CDR2 SMNVEV (reference sequence). V lost 3 bases and J lost 0, with 8 bases in between.

This clonotype turned up a few times. This rearrangement joins TRBV5-1 to TRBJ1-1; 7 nucleotides agree with TRBD1. The CDR3 runs to 14 residues. Germline lookup yields CDR1 SGHRS and CDR2 YFSETQ. Trimming removed 2 bases from V and 1 base from J; junction bases left unmatched: 2. CDR3 DNA: TGCGCCAGCAGCTTCTACAGGGGGAACACTGAAGCTTTCTTT. As protein: CASSFYRGNTEAFF.

This clonotype was seen a handful of times. This chain joins TRBV4-3 and TRBJ1-1; D uncertain. This CDR3 region has 13 residues. Germline assignment: CDR1 LGHNA and CDR2 YSLEER. Trimming shortened V by 0 bases and J by 11 bases, and 13 bases separated the two germline ends. The CDR3 is CASSQERSDRAFF. The CDR3 DNA reads as TGCGCCAGCAGCCAAGAGCGGAGCGATCGGGCTTTCTTT.

This clonotype was observed a handful of times. The chain combines TRBV20-1 with TRBJ1-5; 8 bases are shared with TRBD1. Germline V gene sequence: CDR1 DFQATT, CDR2 SNEGSKA (reference sequence). Trimming at V came to 6 bases and at J to 7 bases, leaving 14 bases not matched to a gene. The CDR3 runs 15 residues. In DNA form, the CDR3 reads TGCAGTGCCCCGGTTCCGGAGGACAGGGAGCAGCCCCAGCATTTT. It yields the protein CSAPVPEDREQPQHF.

This clonotype was counted between two and nine times. The chain is built from TRBV18 and TRBJ1-5; TRBD1 aligns across 7 bases. This CDR3 is built from 16 residues. CDR1 KGHSH and CDR2 LQKENI come from the germline V gene. V shed 6 bases and J 3 bases; nucleotides not matched to a gene: 11. The DNA for the CDR3 is TGTGCCAGCTCCCTTCAGGGGGGACAAACCAATCAGCCCCAGCATTTT. This translates into CASSLQGGQTNQPQHF.

This clonotype was recorded a few times. V gene TRBV4-2 combines with J gene TRBJ2-7, with 9 bases lining up with TRBD2. The CDR3 is made up of 15 amino acids. The V gene's germline CDR1 is LGHNA and CDR2 YNFKEQ. V shed 0 bases and J 2 bases; nucleotides not matched to a gene: 2. CDR3 nucleotides: TGTGCCAGCAGCCAAGAATTAGCGGGGGCCTACGAGCAGTACTTC. Translating gives CASSQELAGAYEQYF.

This rearrangement joins TRBV12-3 or TRBV12-4 to TRBJ2-3; TRBD2 agrees at 9 bases. Trimming removed 7 bases from V and 0 bases from J; junction bases left unmatched: 5. CDR3 size: 15 residues. CDR3 bases: TGTGCCAGCACCCCGACTAGCGGTAGCACAGATACGCAGTATTTT. Protein sequence: CASTPTSGSTDTQYF.

The chain couples TRBV3-1 to TRBJ2-2, with TRBD1 identical over 10 bases. V shed 4 bases and J 6 bases; nucleotides not matched to a gene: 5. Germline CDR1 LGHDT, CDR2 YNNKEL (reference sequence). This CDR3 has 15 amino acids. The CDR3 protein is CASSPWTGGPGELFF. The CDR3 DNA follows: TGTGCCAGCAGCCCCTGGACAGGGGGTCCCGGGGAGCTGTTTTTT.

This clonotype was seen a handful of times. The gene calls are TRBV15 and TRBJ1-1; perhaps TRBD1 as D (6 bases). CDR1 and CDR2 (germline): LNHNV, YYDKDF (reference sequence). Trimming removed 0 bases from V and 4 bases from J, with 9 bases in between. The CDR3 covers 14 residues. CDR3 residues: CATSREGGGTEAFF. In DNA, the CDR3 is TGTGCCACCAGCAGAGAAGGAGGGGGCACTGAAGCTTTCTTT.

The table lists this clonotype with a few counts. J is TRBJ2-2 and V is TRBV10-3; tentative D call: TRBD2 (5 bases). The CDR3 loop spans 14 amino acids. Germline V gives CDR1 ENHRY, CDR2 SYGVKD. V was pared by 10 bases and J by 1 base, with 13 bases between. For the CDR3, the DNA is TGTGCCACCTGGACTTCTATGAACACCGGGGAGCTGTTTTTT. Its translation is CATWTSMNTGELFF.

In its sample, this clonotype was seen many times. The CDR3 bases are TGTGCCAGCAGTTTATCCCGACCGATACAGGGCTACACCTTC. Protein sequence: CASSLSRPIQGYTF. The chain has TRBV28 and TRBJ1-2; D remains ambiguous. The ends were cut back, 1 base at V and 8 bases at J, with 14 bases in the middle. Germline V CDR1 and CDR2: MDHEN, SYDVKM. This CDR3 has 14 residues.

This clonotype was observed a handful of times. V and J are TRBV11-2 and TRBJ2-2; D is undetermined. The CDR3 has 13 residues. Trimming removed 5 bases from V and 7 bases from J, with 11 bases in between. CDR1 and CDR2 from the germline V gene are SGHAT and FQNNGV. The CDR3 DNA sequence: TGTGCCAGCAGCCAGACTGGGATCGGGGAGCTGTTTTTT. Residues: CASSQTGIGELFF.

This clonotype was counted ten times or more. The chain has TRBV10-3 and TRBJ2-5; 9 bases fit TRBD2. V gave up 3 bases and J gave up 5 bases; unmatched junction bases: 7. Germline CDR1 reads ENHRY; CDR2 reads SYGVKD. This CDR3 spans 15 amino acids. The CDR3 region has the DNA TGTGCCATCAGTGAAGGCGGGGGGGCCCGTGAGACCCAGTACTTC. Its protein is CAISEGGGARETQYF.

CDR3 residues: CASSLVVPPGELFF. For the CDR3, the DNA is TGTGCCAGCAGTTTGGTGGTTCCCCCCGGGGAGCTGTTTTTT. The rearrangement uses TRBV6-2 or TRBV6-3 and TRBJ2-2; D unresolved. V was shortened by 4 bases and J by 6 bases, with 12 bases between the two germline ends. Germline lookup yields CDR1 MNHEY and CDR2 SVGEGT. The CDR3 extends over 14 amino acids.